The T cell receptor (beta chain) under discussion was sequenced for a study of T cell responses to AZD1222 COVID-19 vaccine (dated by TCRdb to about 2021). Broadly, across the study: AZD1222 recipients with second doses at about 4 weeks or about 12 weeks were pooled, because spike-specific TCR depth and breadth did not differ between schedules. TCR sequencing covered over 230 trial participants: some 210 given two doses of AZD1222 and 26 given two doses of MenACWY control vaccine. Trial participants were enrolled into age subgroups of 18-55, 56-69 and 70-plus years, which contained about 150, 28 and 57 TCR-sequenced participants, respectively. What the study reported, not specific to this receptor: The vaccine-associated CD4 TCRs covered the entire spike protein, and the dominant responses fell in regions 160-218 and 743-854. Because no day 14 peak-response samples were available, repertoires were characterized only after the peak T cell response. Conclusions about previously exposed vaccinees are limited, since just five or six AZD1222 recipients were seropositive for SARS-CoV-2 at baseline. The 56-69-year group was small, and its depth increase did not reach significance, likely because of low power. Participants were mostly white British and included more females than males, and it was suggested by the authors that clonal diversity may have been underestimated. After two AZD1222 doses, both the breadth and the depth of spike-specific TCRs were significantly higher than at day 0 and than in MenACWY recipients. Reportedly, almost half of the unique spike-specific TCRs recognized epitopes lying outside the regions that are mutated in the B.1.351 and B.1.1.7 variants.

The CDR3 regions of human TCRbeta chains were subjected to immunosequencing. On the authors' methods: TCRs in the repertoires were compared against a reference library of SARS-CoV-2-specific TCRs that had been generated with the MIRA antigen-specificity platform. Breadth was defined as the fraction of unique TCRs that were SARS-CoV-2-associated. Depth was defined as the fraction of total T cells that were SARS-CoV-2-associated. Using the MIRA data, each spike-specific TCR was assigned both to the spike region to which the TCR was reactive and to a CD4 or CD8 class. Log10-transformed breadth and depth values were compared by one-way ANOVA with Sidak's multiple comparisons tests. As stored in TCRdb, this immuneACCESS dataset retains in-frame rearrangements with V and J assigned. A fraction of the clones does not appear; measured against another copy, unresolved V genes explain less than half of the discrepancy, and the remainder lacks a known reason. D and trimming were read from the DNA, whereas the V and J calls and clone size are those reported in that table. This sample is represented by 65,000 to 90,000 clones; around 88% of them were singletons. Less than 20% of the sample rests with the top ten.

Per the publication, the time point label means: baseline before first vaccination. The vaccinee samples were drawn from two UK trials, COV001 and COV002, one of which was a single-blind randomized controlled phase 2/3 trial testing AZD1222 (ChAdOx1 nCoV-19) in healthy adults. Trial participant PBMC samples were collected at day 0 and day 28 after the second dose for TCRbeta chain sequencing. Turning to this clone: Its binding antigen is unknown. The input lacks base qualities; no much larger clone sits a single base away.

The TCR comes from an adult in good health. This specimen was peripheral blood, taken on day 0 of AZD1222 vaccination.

The nucleotide sequence is TGTGCCAGCAGTCCCCCGGGCAGGGACTATGGCTACACCTTC. Its product reads: CASSPPGRDYGYTF. The sequence is built from TRBV28 and TRBJ1-2; D gene: possibly TRBD1, on 5 matching bases. From the cysteine through the phenylalanine, the CDR3 covers 14 amino acids. Solely the CDR3 DNA is kept, with 42 bases framed from the first base. The V end loses 5 bases and the J end loses 3 bases, and a stretch of 13 bases separates them. The germline V gene gives CDR1 as MDHEN and CDR2 as SYDVKM.